This TCR beta chain was captured in a study of blood T cell repertoires in COVID-19. The authors' processing: Amplified reference gene primers provided the basis for estimating nucleated cell counts. The assay was immunoSEQ multiplex PCR, and TCRdb's table has in-frame clones only and misses some. The V and J calls and clone size are taken from that table; D and trimming were inferred from the DNA. The sample has approximately 150,000 clones, roughly 78% seen once. The CDR3 extends over 15 amino acids. V was pared by 5 bases and J by 4 bases, with 4 bases of the junction left unmatched. Germline CDR1 is MNHEY and CDR2 is SVGAGI.

The TCR originated in a woman in her 70s in a cohort exposed to, infected with or recovered from COVID-19 (not recorded which). J is TRBJ2-7 and V is TRBV6-5, with 14 bases identical to TRBD2. The sample was PBMCs or T cells enriched from blood (not recorded which). The CDR3: CASSPGTSGSYEQYF. CDR3 nucleotide sequence: TGTGCCAGCAGTCCCGGGACTAGCGGGAGTTACGAGCAGTACTTC.